This TCR beta chain was documented in a study of neurological immune-mediated disorders. Study-level information: Among about 35 multiple sclerosis patients, some 31 were relapsing-remitting and 3 were secondary progressive.

cDNA synthesis was performed by 5'RACE with 10-nucleotide random UMIs. Over 160 million TCR-beta sequences from 15-18 subjects came from every sequencing run. TCRdb re-called the 5' RACE reads with MiXCR, one entry per CDR3 protein. The sample yields some 61,000 distinct CDR3 sequences, about 4% seen once. It was from 2 million PBMCs stored at -80 C that the unsorted libraries were obtained. This clonotype has ten or more counts. The CDR3 spans 13 residues. Germline V gene data show CDR1 as SGHTA and CDR2 as FQGNSA. With 2 bases removed from V and 3 bases from J, the gap between germline ends came to 8 bases.

Sequencing was performed on PBMCs. The V gene is TRBV7-2, the J gene TRBJ2-7; D gene ambiguous. This receptor was taken from a man younger than 40 with multiple sclerosis. CDR3 sequence (DNA): TGTGCCAGCAGCTTATACCTAAACTACGAGCAGTACTTC. This gives the protein CASSLYLNYEQYF.